A single sample gave rise to the 19 T cell receptor beta chains below, sequenced in a study of T cells expressing NK-cell markers. TCRdb re-analyzed the 5' RACE reads; it lists each CDR3 protein once, without DNA. Recorded for this sample: 250,000 to 300,000 distinct CDR3 sequences. Sequencing input: blood T cells: a sorted CD56 or NKG2C T cell subset, CD4+ or CD8+ T cells, or bulk PBMC T cells (not recorded which). These receptors originate from a woman between 18 and 75 years old in good health.

CDR3 in amino acids: CASSRQGPAVYGYTF. The V and J genes are TRBV7-9 and TRBJ1-2. CDR1 is SEHNR and CDR2 is FQNEAQ in the germline V gene (reference sequence). The CDR3 is 15 residues long. Supplemented by reference TRBV7-9 and TRBJ1-2, the full variable domain reads DTGVSQNPRHKITKRGQNVTFRCDPISEHNRLYWYRQTLGQGPEFLTYFQNEAQLEKSRLLSDRFSAERPKGSFSTLEIQRTEQGDSAMYLCASSRQGPAVYGYTFGSGTRLTVV.

This sequence joins TRBV4-1 and TRBJ2-2; checking the TCRdb D call of TRBD2 is not possible without DNA. This CDR3 contains 16 residues. Per germline, CDR1 MGHRA and CDR2 YSYEKL. CDR3 residues: CASSHRIAGYTGELFF.

The chain has TRBV20-1 and TRBJ2-4; without DNA, the TCRdb call of TRBD2 cannot be checked. Germline V gives CDR1 DFQATT, CDR2 SNEGSKA (reference sequence). The CDR3 sequence is 13 residues long. CDR3 sequence: CRGHDKTKNIQYF.

The chain carries TRBV18 and TRBJ1-1. The CDR3 runs 15 residues. Germline loops: CDR1 KGHSH, CDR2 LQKENI. The CDR3 here is CASSSDILWNTEAFF.

V and J are TRBV7-3 and TRBJ2-3; TCRdb calls TRBD1, which cannot be checked without DNA. This CDR3 contains 13 residues. CDR1 SGHTA and CDR2 FQGTGA come from the germline V gene. The CDR3 region is CASRPGSTDTQYF.

The V call is TRBV20-1, the J call TRBJ1-4. CDR1 is DFQATT, CDR2 SNEGSKA, per germline (reference sequence). The CDR3 length is 15 residues. Here the CDR3 reads CSALGVTATNEKLFF.

The chain joins TRBV5-1 to TRBJ1-5. The CDR3 length is 15 residues. CDR1 SGHRS and CDR2 YFSETQ come from the germline V gene. The CDR3 region is CASSLGPRERQPQHF.

The chain recombines TRBV20-1 with TRBJ1-1. The CDR3 runs to 15 residues. Germline V gene data show CDR1 as DFQATT and CDR2 as SNEGSKA (reference sequence). The CDR3 protein is CSATIIGGLNTEAFF.

This chain's CDR3 is CASSLDGVSTDTQYF. This rearrangement joins TRBV5-1 to TRBJ2-3. CDR1 is SGHRS, CDR2 YFSETQ, per germline. The CDR3 sequence is 15 residues long.

The V gene is TRBV27, the J gene TRBJ1-1; TCRdb reports TRBD1, a call that lacks DNA to check it against. The CDR3 is made up of 13 amino acids. The germline CDR1 and CDR2 sequences are MNHEY and SMNVEV (reference sequence). The CDR3 sequence is CASSFTGRTEAFF.

The rearrangement uses TRBV20-1 and TRBJ2-7. Germline V CDR1 and CDR2: DFQATT, SNEGSKA (reference sequence). The length of the CDR3 is 15 residues. The CDR3 loop reads CSASIKTRSSYEQYF.

The chain uses TRBV28 and TRBJ2-5; the D call from TCRdb, TRBD1, cannot be confirmed without DNA. The CDR3 runs to 15 residues. Germline CDR1 is MDHEN and CDR2 is SYDVKM. Here the CDR3 reads CASSLGTARQETQYF. The full variable domain, its missing parts supplied by reference TRBV28 and TRBJ2-5, is DVKVTQSSRYLVKRTGEKVFLECVQDMDHENMFWYRQDPGLGLRLIYFSYDVKMKEKGDIPEGYSVSREKKERFSLILESASTNQTSMYLCASSLGTARQETQYFGPGTRLLVL.

The chain couples TRBV7-8 to TRBJ1-2; the D call of TRBD1 rests on TCRdb alone, since no DNA is present to check it. This CDR3 spans 15 amino acids. The germline CDR1 and CDR2 sequences are SGHVS and FQNEAQ. This chain's CDR3 is CASSTRDGPNYGYTF.

J is TRBJ2-2 and V is TRBV11-2; TCRdb reports TRBD2, a call that lacks DNA to check it against. The CDR3 has 18 residues. Germline CDR1 reads SGHAT; CDR2 reads FQNNGV. This CDR3 reads CASSLQPGLAVGTGELFF.

V is TRBV20-1 and J is TRBJ2-5; absent DNA, TCRdb's TRBD2 call cannot be checked. Germline V gene data show CDR1 as DFQATT and CDR2 as SNEGSKA (reference sequence). The CDR3 totals 13 residues. The CDR3 loop reads CSARRTSQETQYF.

V usage is TRBV4-3 and J usage is TRBJ2-3. CDR1 and CDR2 from the germline V gene are LGHNA and YSLEER. The CDR3 contains 14 residues. CDR3 in amino acids: CASSPSPGTDTQYF.

This chain connects TRBV21-1 to TRBJ2-1. TRBV21-1 is recorded as a pseudogene. CDR3 size: 17 residues. The CDR3 is CASSKSCNESSYNEQFF.

The chain links TRBV20-1 to TRBJ2-3; TCRdb reports TRBD2, a call that lacks DNA to check it against. CDR1 is DFQATT, CDR2 SNEGSKA, per germline (reference sequence). The CDR3 has 18 amino acids. The chain's CDR3 is CSARTRAGLAGTGDTQYF.

V usage is TRBV29-1 and J usage is TRBJ1-2; the TCRdb call, TRBD1, lacks DNA for checking. The CDR3 loop spans 12 amino acids. CDR1 is SQVTM, CDR2 ANQGSEA, per germline. CDR3 amino acids: CSVDRGPGGYTF.